The 22 T cell receptor beta chains in this list originate from one sample, sequenced in a study of long-term antiretroviral therapy in people with HIV (dated by TCRdb to between 2022 and 2023). The immunoSEQ hsTCRB v3.0 assay was used at survey level resolution to sequence the TRB variable region. This is the immuneACCESS table as TCRdb keeps it, with only in-frame sequences that have V and J called. A part of the clones is gone; compared with another copy, unresolved V genes explain less than half, and the rest is unexplained. This sample has some 38,000 clones in its table, and around 85% of those were observed once. The top ten clonotypes cover over 5% of the sample. This specimen was unsorted PBMCs, taken 1.5 years after starting antiretroviral therapy. These receptors all come from a man aged 18 to 29 with HIV.

The V call is TRBV18, the J call TRBJ1-5; possibly TRBD1 for D (6 bases). Trimming took off 2 bases at V and 4 bases at J, with 15 bases between the two ends. This CDR3 has 16 residues. Per germline, CDR1 KGHSH and CDR2 LQKENI. CDR3 loop: CASSPLRDTLNQPQHF. Written as DNA, the CDR3 is TGTGCCAGCTCACCATTACGGGACACCCTTAATCAGCCCCAGCATTTT.

This rearrangement joins TRBV29-1 to TRBJ2-7; 9 bases are shared with TRBD1. Unmatched junction bases numbered 6, after V lost 7 bases and J lost 2 bases. The CDR3 has 13 amino acids. Germline values: CDR1 SQVTM, CDR2 ANQGSEA. As DNA, the CDR3 is TGCAGCGCCGGGACAGGGAGAACCTACGAGCAGTACTTC. It translates to CSAGTGRTYEQYF.

This sequence joins TRBV9 and TRBJ2-7; D remains ambiguous. CDR1 and CDR2 from the germline V gene are SGDLS and YYNGEE. CDR3 size: 14 residues. The ends were cut back, 0 bases at V and 5 bases at J, with 12 bases in the middle. The CDR3 spells CASSVGVKPDEQYF. In nucleotides, the CDR3 is TGTGCCAGCAGCGTAGGCGTCAAGCCGGACGAGCAGTACTTC.

CDR3 amino acids: CASSTQGRGGTDTQYF. As DNA, the CDR3 is TGCGCCAGCAGCACACAGGGGCGAGGGGGCACAGATACGCAGTATTTT. The chain couples TRBV5-1 to TRBJ2-3; TRBD1 matches at 7 bases. Germline V gene data show CDR1 as SGHRS and CDR2 as YFSETQ. CDR3 length: 16 amino acids. Trimming cost V 4 bases and J 1 base; bases outside gene matches: 9. Full variable domain (rest looked up from reference TRBV5-1 and TRBJ2-3): KAGVTQTPRYLIKTRGQQVTLSCSPISGHRSVSWYQQTPGQGLQFLFEYFSETQRNKGNFPGRFSGRQFSNSRSEMNVSTLELGDSALYLCASSTQGRGGTDTQYFGPGTRLTVL.

The J gene is TRBJ1-5, the V gene TRBV14; 8 bases are a match to TRBD1. The germline CDR1 and CDR2 sequences are SGHDN and FVKESK. The CDR3 is made up of 17 amino acids. Germline trimming cut 4 bases from V and 5 bases from J; bases unmatched to any gene: 13. The CDR3 DNA reads TGTGCCAGCAGCCCCCCTAAGACGAAGACAGGGGATCAGCCCCAGCATTTT. Protein: CASSPPKTKTGDQPQHF.

This clone was recorded a few times. This chain connects TRBV4-3 to TRBJ1-1, with D unclear. Germline lookup yields CDR1 LGHNA and CDR2 YSLEER. There are 15 residues in the CDR3. V lost 4 bases and J lost 5, with 17 bases in between. CDR3: CASSLGGVMGTEAFF. DNA for the CDR3: TGCGCCAGCAGCCTGGGCGGAGTTATGGGGACTGAAGCTTTCTTT.

V gene TRBV7-6 combines with J gene TRBJ2-7, with TRBD1 identical over 10 bases. The CDR3 has 15 amino acids. Germline CDR1 is SGHVS and CDR2 is FNYEAQ. V lost 4 bases and J lost 2; bases outside the gene matches: 5. In DNA form, the CDR3 reads TGTGCCAGCAGCTCGGGGACAGGGGAGGCCTACGAGCAGTACTTC. Translation gives CASSSGTGEAYEQYF.

The chain carries TRBV4-3 and TRBJ2-3; unclear D gene. CDR3 length: 16 amino acids. Germline lookup yields CDR1 LGHNA and CDR2 YSLEER. V was shortened by 1 base and J by 2 bases, with 13 bases between the two germline ends. In DNA form, the CDR3 reads TGCGCCAGCAGCCAAGGCTACAGTATTACCACAGATACGCAGTATTTT. This codes for CASSQGYSITTDTQYF.

The chain links TRBV5-1 to TRBJ2-7; TRBD2 matches 10 bases. The junction had 8 bases not matched to a gene; V was cut back by 3 bases and J by 5 bases. The CDR3 runs 15 residues. Germline CDR1 and CDR2: SGHRS and YFSETQ. The DNA for the CDR3 is TGCGCCAGCAGCTATACTAGCGGGATAGGTGACGAGCAGTACTTC. Translation gives CASSYTSGIGDEQYF.

Concerning this clone itself: Different DNA sequences within this sample yield the same CDR3. The J gene is TRBJ1-2, the V gene TRBV27; possible D gene TRBD1, 5 bases. The CDR3 contains 13 residues. In germline, CDR1 is MNHEY, CDR2 SMNVEV (reference sequence). The germline V and J ends were trimmed by 4 bases and 5 bases, with 11 bases remaining between them. The CDR3 sequence is CASSSGTDYGYTF. The CDR3 DNA follows: TGTGCCAGCAGTTCGGGGACGGATTATGGCTACACCTTC.

The J gene is TRBJ2-3, the V gene TRBV4-3; TRBD1 matches 10 bases. CDR1 is LGHNA and CDR2 is YSLEER in the germline V gene. V lost 4 bases to trimming and J lost 1 base; unmatched junction nucleotides: 2. The CDR3 runs 15 residues. For the CDR3, the DNA is TGCGCCAGCAGCCTAGGACAGGGGGGCACAGATACGCAGTATTTT. Amino acids: CASSLGQGGTDTQYF.

Comments on this clone: The junction and the germline gene differ at one end; a read error may be behind it. V and J are TRBV7-7 and TRBJ2-2; 14 bases are a match to TRBD2. Germline V gene sequence: CDR1 SSHAT, CDR2 FNYEAQ (reference sequence). This CDR3 has 17 residues. The CDR3 protein is CASSLAGLAGATGELFF. The CDR3 coding sequence is TGTGCTAGCAGCTTAGCGGGACTAGCGGGAGCCACCGGGGAGCTGTTTTTT.

The rearrangement uses TRBV5-5 and TRBJ1-1, with a weak D call TRBD1 (5 bases). The CDR3 loop spans 16 amino acids. With 3 bases removed from V and 4 bases from J, the gap between germline ends came to 19 bases. Germline V gene sequence: CDR1 SGHKS, CDR2 YYEKEE (reference sequence). The CDR3 nucleotides are TGTGCCAGCAGCTCCCGCGGGGACTCCTCGGGCACTGAAGCTTTCTTT. Residues: CASSSRGDSSGTEAFF.

This sequence joins TRBV19 and TRBJ1-1, with a tentative D call TRBD1 (6 bases). This CDR3 is 12 amino acids long. From germline, CDR1 is LNHDA and CDR2 SQIVND (reference sequence). Trimming removed 6 bases at V and 1 base at J, with 6 bases between. CDR3 region: CASRDRNTEAFF. The CDR3, as DNA: TGTGCCAGTAGGGACAGGAACACTGAAGCTTTCTTT.

This rearrangement joins TRBV14 to TRBJ2-7; possible D gene TRBD2, 5 bases. V was pared by 0 bases and J by 2 bases, with 14 bases between. The CDR3 has 16 amino acids. CDR1 and CDR2 (germline): SGHDN, FVKESK. DNA for the CDR3: TGTGCCAGCAGCCAAGATCGCTTGCGGGCCACCTACGAGCAGTACTTC. Translating it yields CASSQDRLRATYEQYF.

The chain combines TRBV4-3 with TRBJ1-5; no firm D call. The ends were cut back, 0 bases at V and 0 bases at J, with 6 bases in the middle. This CDR3 contains 15 residues. Germline V gives CDR1 LGHNA, CDR2 YSLEER. The CDR3 DNA is TGCGCCAGCAGCCAAGATTGGGCTAGCAATCAGCCCCAGCATTTT. Amino acid sequence: CASSQDWASNQPQHF.

With regard to this clone: Additional DNA sequences in this sample encode the identical CDR3. The chain has TRBV5-1 and TRBJ2-1; 7 positions agree with TRBD1. Per germline, CDR1 SGHRS and CDR2 YFSETQ. J was trimmed by 4 bases and V by 5 bases; bases with no gene match: 3. There are 13 residues in the CDR3. The CDR3 loop is CASSWDSYNEQFF. The CDR3 nucleotides are TGCGCCAGCAGTTGGGACAGTTACAATGAGCAGTTCTTC.

V and J are TRBV19 and TRBJ1-5, with D perhaps TRBD1 (6 bases). V gave up 2 bases and J gave up 0 bases, with 8 bases separating them. The CDR3 is 15 amino acids. Germline V CDR1 and CDR2: LNHDA, SQIVND (reference sequence). The CDR3 bases are TGTGCCAGTAGTATAAGGGGGGGTAGCAATCAGCCCCAGCATTTT. It specifies CASSIRGGSNQPQHF.

The chain links TRBV27 to TRBJ2-7; D could derive from TRBD1 or TRBD2 (5 bases each). This CDR3 contains 13 residues. The germline V gene has CDR1 MNHEY and CDR2 SMNVEV (reference sequence). V lost 6 bases and J 2 bases, leaving 11 bases between the germline ends. The CDR3 spells CASRLGVAYEQYF. In DNA, the CDR3 is TGTGCCAGCAGACTAGGGGTCGCCTACGAGCAGTACTTC.

This chain joins TRBV5-1 and TRBJ2-5; D uncertain. V was clipped by 1 base and J by 5 bases, with 21 bases between them. CDR1 and CDR2 (germline): SGHRS, YFSETQ. The CDR3 contains 17 residues. CDR3: CASSLKTRASAGETQYF. CDR3 nucleotides: TGCGCCAGCAGCTTGAAGACCCGGGCCTCGGCTGGGGAGACCCAGTACTTC.

The chain uses TRBV2 and TRBJ1-4, with 8 bases aligning to TRBD1. Germline loops: CDR1 SNHLY, CDR2 FYNNEI. V lost 5 bases to trimming and J lost 5 bases; unmatched junction nucleotides: 10. The CDR3 is 16 amino acids. Here the CDR3 DNA reads TGTGCCAGCAGTAGCTCACGGACAGGGCGGAATGAAAAACTGTTTTTT. Its protein product is CASSSSRTGRNEKLFF.

The V and J genes are TRBV28 and TRBJ2-7, with a weak D call TRBD1 (5 bases). The CDR3 covers 11 residues. Deletions cut 5 bases from V and 8 bases from J, with 10 bases between. Germline CDR1 reads MDHEN; CDR2 reads SYDVKM. This CDR3 reads CASSAGLQQYF. The DNA of the CDR3 is TGTGCCAGCAGTGCAGGGTTACAGCAGTACTTC.